This is a list of T cell receptor beta chains from one sample in a study of blood T cells in healthy people across ages. One entry per CDR3 protein, called by TCRdb with MiXCR from the 5' RACE reads. This table has about 720,000 distinct CDR3 sequences, around a fifth appearing once. Sequenced input: blood. These receptors all come from a man in his 70s in good health. Each CDR3 is given with its conserved first and last residue. Fields, in order: D gene, clone size, V gene, J gene, CDR3 DNA, CDR3 protein. A D gene is named only where the DNA matches it firmly. Expanded clones are given a class, and other clones once, few, many or no size at all.

.	.	TRBV12-3/TRBV12-4	TRBJ2-3	TGTGCCAGCAGTCCGCGCGGGATTAGCACAGATACGCAGTATTTT	CASSPRGISTDTQYF
.	.	TRBV28	TRBJ2-4	TGTGCCAGCAGTTACGACCCGTGGGGCAAAAACATTCAGTACTTC	CASSYDPWGKNIQYF
TRBD2	.	TRBV29-1	TRBJ2-3	TGCAGCGTTGGAGGCGGGAGGGAAGATACGCAGTATTTT	CSVGGGREDTQYF
.	.	TRBV20-1	TRBJ2-4	TGCAGTGCTGGGCCCGGGGGGCGTAACATTCAGTACTTC	CSAGPGGRNIQYF
.	.	TRBV6-6	TRBJ2-5	TGTGCCAGCAGACCTCCCCTCCAAGAGACCCAGTACTTC	CASRPPLQETQYF
.	few	TRBV7-9	TRBJ1-5	TGTGCCAGCAGCTTCAGCGCGGGTCAGGGCGTTGGGCCCCAGCATTTT	CASSFSAGQGVGPQHF
.	few	TRBV18	TRBJ2-3	TGTGCCAGCTCACCAGCCCGCCGGGCAGATACGCAGTATTTT	CASSPARRADTQYF
TRBD2	.	TRBV7-3	TRBJ2-5	TGTGCCAGCAGCCCCCATAACGGGAGGCATGTCTTC	CASSPHNGRHVF
.	.	TRBV5-6	TRBJ1-4	TGTGCCAGCAGCCACCGGGCGCTGGGTGAAAAACTGTTTTTT	CASSHRALGEKLFF
TRBD1	.	TRBV5-1	TRBJ2-3	TGCGCCAGCAGCCGCAGGGGACAGGACACAGATACGCAGTATTTT	CASSRRGQDTDTQYF
.	.	TRBV6-2/TRBV6-3	TRBJ1-1	TGTGCCAGCAGTTACTCTCTCGGCAACACTGAAGCTTTCTTT	CASSYSLGNTEAFF
TRBD1	few	TRBV15	TRBJ2-3	TGTGCCACCAGCAGGGGACAGGGAAGACCCACAGATACGCAGTATTTT	CATSRGQGRPTDTQYF
TRBD2	few	TRBV20-1	TRBJ2-7	TGCAGTGCTAGACGTGGGACTAGCGGGTACGAGCAGTACTTC	CSARRGTSGYEQYF
.	few	TRBV20-1	TRBJ2-3	TGCAGTGCTAGGATTGCAGATACGCAGTATTTT	CSARIADTQYF
.	.	TRBV7-2	TRBJ1-6	TGTGCCAGCAGCTCGCCCTATCCCAGTAATTCACCCCTCCACTTT	CASSSPYPSNSPLHF
.	few	TRBV12-3/TRBV12-4	TRBJ2-7	TGTGCCAGCAGTTTAGCGCTCACACTGGCGTCCTACGAGCAGTACTTC	CASSLALTLASYEQYF
.	few	TRBV20-1	TRBJ2-3	TGCAGTGCCCCATGGAGAGGGGGTCCTAGCACAGATACGCAGTATTTT	CSAPWRGGPSTDTQYF
.	many	TRBV12-3/TRBV12-4	TRBJ2-7	TGTGCCAGCAGGATTGACTACGAGCAGTACTTC	CASRIDYEQYF
.	.	TRBV20-1	TRBJ2-1	TGCAGTGCTACTTCCCCCAGGGACTCCCATTACAATGAGCAGTTCTTC	CSATSPRDSHYNEQFF
.	few	TRBV20-1	TRBJ2-3	TGCAGTGCTCTGGGGTCGGATACGCAGTATTTT	CSALGSDTQYF
.	.	TRBV15	TRBJ2-1	TGTGCCACCAGCAGGCACCTAGGGAATGAGCAGTTCTTC	CATSRHLGNEQFF
.	.	TRBV3-1	TRBJ1-2	TGTGCCAGCAGCCAAGGGGCAGAGTTTCGGTATGGCTACACCTTC	CASSQGAEFRYGYTF
TRBD2	.	TRBV10-3	TRBJ2-3	TGTGCCATCAGTGGGACTAGCGGGGTAAATACGCAGTATTTT	CAISGTSGVNTQYF
.	.	TRBV13	TRBJ2-7	TGTGCCAGCAGCTTCCCTCGGCTCCACGAGCAGTACTTC	CASSFPRLHEQYF
.	.	TRBV9	TRBJ2-1	TGTGCCAGCAGCGTAGCTGTGGTGGCTCGGTACAATGAGCAGTTCTTC	CASSVAVVARYNEQFF
.	few	TRBV2	TRBJ1-2	TGTGCCAGCAGTGAGGACAGAGCTAACTGTGGCTACACCTTC	CASSEDRANCGYTF
.	few	TRBV28	TRBJ1-5	TGTGCCAGCAGTCGAGGAGGGGGATGGAGCAATCAGCCCCAGCATTTT	CASSRGGGWSNQPQHF
TRBD2	.	TRBV20-1	TRBJ2-1	TGCAGTGCGGCAGGACTAGCGGGAGGGACCCAGTTCTTC	CSAAGLAGGTQFF
.	few	TRBV14	TRBJ1-2	TGTGCCAGCAGACGCGTCGGGGTATTCTCCTTC	CASRRVGVFSF